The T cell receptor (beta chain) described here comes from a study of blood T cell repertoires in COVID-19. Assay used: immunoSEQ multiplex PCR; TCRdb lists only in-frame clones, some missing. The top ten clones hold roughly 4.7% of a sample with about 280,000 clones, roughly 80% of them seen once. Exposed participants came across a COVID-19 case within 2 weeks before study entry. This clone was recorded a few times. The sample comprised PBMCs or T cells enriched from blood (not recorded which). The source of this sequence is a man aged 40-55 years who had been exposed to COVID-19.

Here the CDR3 reads CAIRGDRGAGVPEAFF. CDR3 nucleotide sequence: TGTGCCATCAGGGGGGACAGGGGCGCCGGGGTCCCCGAAGCTTTCTTT. The chain links TRBV10-3 to TRBJ1-1; TRBD1 aligns across 10 bases. The CDR3 is made up of 16 amino acids. Germline CDR1 is ENHRY and CDR2 is SYGVKD. The V segment lost 6 bases and the J segment 8 bases; nucleotides outside the gene matches: 15.